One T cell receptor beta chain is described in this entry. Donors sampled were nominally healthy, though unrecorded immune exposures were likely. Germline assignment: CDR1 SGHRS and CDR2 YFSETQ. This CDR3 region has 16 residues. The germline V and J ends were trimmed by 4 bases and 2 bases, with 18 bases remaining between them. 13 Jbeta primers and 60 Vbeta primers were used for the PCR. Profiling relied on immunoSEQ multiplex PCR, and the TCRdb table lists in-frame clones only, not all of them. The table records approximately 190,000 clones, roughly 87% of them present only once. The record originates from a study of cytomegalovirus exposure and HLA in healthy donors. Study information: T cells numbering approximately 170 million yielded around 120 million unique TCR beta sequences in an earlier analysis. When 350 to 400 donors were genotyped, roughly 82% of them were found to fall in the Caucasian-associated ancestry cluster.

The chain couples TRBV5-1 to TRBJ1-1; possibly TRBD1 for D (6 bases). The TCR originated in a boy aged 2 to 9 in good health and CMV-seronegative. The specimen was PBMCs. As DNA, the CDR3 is TGCGCCAGCAGCGACATCCCCCTGACAGGTAACACTGAAGCTTTCTTT. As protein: CASSDIPLTGNTEAFF.